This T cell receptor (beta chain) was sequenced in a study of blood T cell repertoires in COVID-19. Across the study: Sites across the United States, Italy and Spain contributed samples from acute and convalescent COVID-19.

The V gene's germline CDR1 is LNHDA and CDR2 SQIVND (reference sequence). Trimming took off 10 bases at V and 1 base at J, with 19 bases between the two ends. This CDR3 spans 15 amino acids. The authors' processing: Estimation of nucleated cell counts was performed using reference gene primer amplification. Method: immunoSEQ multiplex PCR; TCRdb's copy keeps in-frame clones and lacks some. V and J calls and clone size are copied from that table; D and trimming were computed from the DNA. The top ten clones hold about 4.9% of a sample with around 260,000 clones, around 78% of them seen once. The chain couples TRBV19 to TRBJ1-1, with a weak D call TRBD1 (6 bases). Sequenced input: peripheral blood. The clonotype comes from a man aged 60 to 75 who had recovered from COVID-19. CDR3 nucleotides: TGTGCCACCACGCAGGGGTGGATGGGGAACACTGAAGCTTTCTTT. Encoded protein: CATTQGWMGNTEAFF.